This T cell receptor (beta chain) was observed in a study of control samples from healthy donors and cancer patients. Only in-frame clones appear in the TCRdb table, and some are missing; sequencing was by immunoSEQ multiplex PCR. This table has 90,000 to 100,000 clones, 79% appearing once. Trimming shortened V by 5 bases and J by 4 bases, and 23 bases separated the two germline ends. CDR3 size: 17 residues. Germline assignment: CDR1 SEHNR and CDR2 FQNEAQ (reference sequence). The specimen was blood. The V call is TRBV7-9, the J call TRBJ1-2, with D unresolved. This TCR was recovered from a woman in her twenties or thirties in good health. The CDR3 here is CASSLLLGLFSSYGYTF. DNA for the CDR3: TGTGCCAGCAGCCTCCTATTGGGCCTCTTCTCCTCCTATGGCTACACCTTC.